Listed below are T cell receptor beta chains from one sample, sequenced in a study of post-analysis software for immune sequencing data. One entry per CDR3 protein, called by TCRdb with MiXCR from the PCR reads. This sample has around 200,000 distinct CDR3 sequences, with approximately 29% found just once. Material: blood. These receptors were collected from a girl between 2 and 17 years old with multiple sclerosis. Both conserved end residues are part of each CDR3. Fields, in order: D gene, clone size, V gene, J gene, CDR3 protein, CDR3 DNA. The D gene is left open where the match is weak. Rows may omit the clone size; those that give it use once, few, many or a size class.

>TRBD2|many|TRBV10-1|TRBJ2-3
CASSESGGRTDTQYF
TGCGCCAGCAGTGAGTCCGGGGGGAGGACAGATACGCAGTATTTT
>NA|NA|TRBV5-1|TRBJ2-2
CASSLVGAGELFF
TGCGCCAGCAGCTTGGTCGGGGCTGGGGAGCTGTTTTTT
>TRBD2|NA|TRBV28|TRBJ2-2
CASSSSGSKKVGELFF
TGTGCCAGCAGTTCTAGCGGGAGTAAAAAGGTCGGGGAGCTGTTTTTT
>NA|NA|TRBV6-1|TRBJ2-1
CASSELPGLEYNEQFF
TGTGCCAGCAGCGAACTGCCGGGCCTGGAGTACAATGAGCAGTTCTTC
>NA|many|TRBV3-1|TRBJ1-4
CASSRGQLNEKLFF
TGTGCCAGCAGCCGCGGACAACTTAATGAAAAACTGTTTTTT
>NA|NA|TRBV19|TRBJ1-2
CASRQPTGVRYGYTF
TGTGCCAGTAGACAACCGACGGGAGTTCGCTATGGCTACACCTTC
>NA|NA|TRBV3-1|TRBJ1-2
CASSRKAYNYGYTF
TGTGCCAGCAGCCGAAAGGCCTACAACTATGGCTACACCTTC
>TRBD1|many|TRBV20-1|TRBJ2-5
CSAPDRAETQYF
TGCAGTGCACCGGACAGGGCAGAGACCCAGTACTTC
>NA|many|TRBV7-3|TRBJ2-1
CASSMDEYNEQFF
TGTGCCAGCAGCATGGACGAATACAATGAGCAGTTCTTC
>NA|few|TRBV14|TRBJ1-2
CASSQDRRGYTF
TGTGCCAGCAGCCAGGACCGGAGAGGCTACACCTTC
>TRBD1|many|TRBV12-3/TRBV12-4|TRBJ1-2
CASSSQRGRRYGYTF
TGTGCCAGCAGTTCGCAAAGGGGGCGTCGCTATGGCTACACCTTC
>TRBD1|NA|TRBV12-3/TRBV12-4|TRBJ2-3
CASRSQGATDTQYF
TGTGCCAGCAGGTCGCAGGGGGCCACAGATACGCAGTATTTT
>NA|NA|TRBV19|TRBJ1-1
CAGRAGAKNTEAFF
TGTGCCGGAAGGGCAGGGGCTAAGAACACTGAAGCTTTCTTT
>NA|NA|TRBV5-1|TRBJ1-2
CASSRIKPLAGTMVYTF
TGCGCCAGCAGCCGTATAAAACCTTTGGCGGGAACTATGGTCTACACCTTC
>NA|many|TRBV9|TRBJ2-1
CASSVGPYNEQFF
TGTGCCAGCAGCGTAGGTCCCTACAATGAGCAGTTCTTC
>NA|many|TRBV12-3/TRBV12-4|TRBJ1-1
CASRSNNGVNTEAFF
TGTGCCAGCCGCTCCAATAACGGGGTGAACACTGAAGCTTTCTTT
>NA|NA|TRBV20-1|TRBJ2-2
CSARVAGAGELFF
TGCAGTGCTAGAGTGGCCGGGGCCGGGGAGCTGTTTTTT
>NA|few|TRBV5-1|TRBJ1-1
CASSLEGLNTEAFF
TGCGCCAGCAGCTTGGAGGGCCTGAACACTGAAGCTTTCTTT
>NA|few|TRBV12-3/TRBV12-4|TRBJ1-4
CASSLWQGRREKLFF
TGTGCCAGCAGTTTATGGCAGGGAAGGCGGGAAAAACTGTTTTTT
>TRBD2|NA|TRBV10-3|TRBJ2-1
CAISEGSGRISYNEQFF
TGTGCCATCAGTGAAGGTAGCGGGAGGATCTCCTACAATGAGCAGTTCTTC
>NA|NA|TRBV14|TRBJ1-2
CASSQVGRDYGYTF
TGTGCCAGCAGCCAAGTCGGAAGGGACTATGGCTACACCTTC
>NA|NA|TRBV14|TRBJ1-1
CASSQRLRRDGNTEAFF
TGTGCCAGCAGCCAAAGGTTGAGGAGGGATGGGAACACTGAAGCTTTCTTT
>TRBD2|many|TRBV20-1|TRBJ2-1
CGSQRGSYNEQFF
TGCGGTTCACAGCGGGGCTCCTACAATGAGCAGTTCTTC
>NA|many|TRBV5-1|TRBJ2-3
CASSIGEPGDTQYF
TGCGCCAGCAGCATAGGGGAGCCAGGGGATACGCAGTATTTT
>NA|few|TRBV11-3|TRBJ1-2
CANPDEGNGYTF
TGTGCCAACCCAGATGAAGGGAATGGCTACACCTTC
>NA|NA|TRBV5-1|TRBJ2-4
CASAPGRYNEQYF
TGCGCCAGCGCTCCGGGACGGTACAATGAGCAGTACTTC
>NA|NA|TRBV27|TRBJ2-7
CASSPRQDFYNEQYF
TGTGCCAGCAGTCCGCGACAGGACTTCTACAATGAGCAGTACTTC
>NA|few|TRBV20-1|TRBJ1-5
CSAGGTRYDQPQHF
TGCAGTGCGGGGGGAACTCGGTACGATCAGCCCCAGCATTTT
>NA|many|TRBV27|TRBJ2-7
CASSLDEQYF
TGTGCCAGCAGTTTGGACGAGCAGTACTTC
>TRBD1|NA|TRBV3-1|TRBJ1-1
CASSRRTGDGTEAFF
TGTGCCAGCAGCCGAAGGACAGGGGACGGCACTGAAGCTTTCTTT
>NA|many|TRBV5-1|TRBJ2-7
CASSNRGSRVVEQYF
TGCGCCAGCAGCAACCGGGGTTCAAGGGTTGTCGAGCAGTACTTC
>TRBD2|NA|TRBV27|TRBJ2-3
CASSPLLAGAVGTQYF
TGTGCCAGCAGTCCCCTCCTAGCGGGAGCGGTAGGTACGCAGTATTTT
>TRBD1|many|TRBV10-3|TRBJ2-7
CAISDSNLGQGTYEQYF
TGTGCCATCAGTGACTCAAATCTGGGACAGGGGACCTACGAGCAGTACTTC
>NA|once|TRBV12-3/TRBV12-4|TRBJ1-4
CASSSQPKGEKLFF
TGTGCCAGCAGCTCACAGCCGAAAGGCGAAAAACTGTTTTTT
>NA|many|TRBV10-3|TRBJ2-3
CAISGYGSTDTQYF
TGTGCCATCAGTGGGTACGGGAGCACAGATACGCAGTATTTT
>NA|NA|TRBV4-2|TRBJ2-3
CASSREQDTQYF
TGTGCCAGCAGCCGGGAGCAAGATACGCAGTATTTT
>NA|NA|TRBV7-9|TRBJ1-2
CASSLALGPAHYGYTF
TGTGCCAGCAGCTTAGCGCTGGGCCCTGCACACTATGGCTACACCTTC